The 5 T cell receptor beta chains reported below all come from one sample, sequenced in a study of blood T cell repertoires in COVID-19. TCRdb's table, derived via immunoSEQ multiplex PCR, lists solely in-frame clones and lacks some. Counted here are 50,000 to 75,000 clones, around 82% occurring once; the ten biggest clones make up 13% to 15%. The specimen sequenced was peripheral blood. Receptors were obtained from a man in his sixties with COVID-19, enrolled during active disease.

The V gene is TRBV24-1, the J gene TRBJ2-5, with 8 bases identical to TRBD2. J gave up 0 bases and V 9 bases, and 8 bases lay outside the gene matches. This CDR3 spans 15 amino acids. Germline assignment: CDR1 KGHDR and CDR2 SFDVKD. The DNA of the CDR3 is TGTGCCACCTCGAGGGCGGGAGGAGACCAAGAGACCCAGTACTTC. It translates to CATSRAGGDQETQYF.

V usage is TRBV6-6 and J usage is TRBJ1-1, with D possibly matching TRBD1 (5 bases). Germline CDR1 is MNHNY and CDR2 is SVGAGI (reference sequence). The V gene lost 2 bases and the J gene lost 1 base, with 14 bases spanning the gap. CDR3 length equals 16 residues. The chain's CDR3 is CASSYGAGQGNTEAFF. Written as DNA, the CDR3 is TGTGCCAGCAGTTACGGGGCGGGGCAGGGGAACACTGAAGCTTTCTTT.

CDR3 sequence: CASSPIGSGNTIYF. CDR3 DNA: TGTGCCAGCAGCCCTATCGGCTCTGGAAACACCATATATTTT. This chain connects TRBV11-2 to TRBJ1-3, with unresolved D. Germline lookup yields CDR1 SGHAT and CDR2 FQNNGV. The length of the CDR3 is 14 residues. Between the trimmed V and J ends, which lost 5 bases and 0 bases, there was a span of 8 bases.

This clone was recorded a few times. A read error may account for a junction end that differs from germline. The chain is built from TRBV5-4 and TRBJ2-7; D might be TRBD2 (6 bases). Germline CDR1 reads SGHNT; CDR2 reads YYREEE (reference sequence). CDR3 length: 15 amino acids. Here the CDR3 DNA reads TGTGCCAGCAGTTTGGGGGGACTGTACTCCTACGAGCAGTACTTC. It codes for CASSLGGLYSYEQYF.

The J gene is TRBJ2-5, the V gene TRBV2, with 7 bases that match TRBD1. The V gene end was trimmed by 0 bases and the J gene end by 6 bases; junction bases not matched to a gene: 7. Germline V CDR1 and CDR2: SNHLY, FYNNEI. The CDR3 has 15 residues. DNA for the CDR3: TGTGCCAGCAGTGAAGCACAGGGGACCCATCAGACCCAGTACTTC. It specifies CASSEAQGTHQTQYF.